The entry below describes one T cell receptor beta chain. In the source study's methods: How many nucleated cells were present was estimated from reference gene primer amplification. Profiled with immunoSEQ multiplex PCR; TCRdb holds only in-frame clones, not every one. V and J calls and clone size follow that table, whereas D and trimming were derived from the DNA. The profile shows under 300,000 clones, less than 90% of them singletons. The data belong to a study of blood T cell repertoires in COVID-19. Study at large: Acute-phase and convalescent COVID-19 samples originated in the United States, Italy and Spain. T cells, B-cell-depleted T cells, or PBMCs supplied cDNA or gDNA.

The CDR3 covers 13 residues. The germline V and J ends were trimmed by 3 bases and 5 bases, with 10 bases remaining between them. The V call is TRBV12-3 or TRBV12-4, the J call TRBJ2-5; tentatively, D is TRBD2 (6 bases). The sequenced sample was peripheral blood. The source of this sequence is a man between 60 and 70 years old with acute or convalescent COVID-19. The CDR3 region is CASSFEEGETQYF. CDR3 nucleotide sequence: TGTGCCAGCAGTTTTGAGGAGGGGGAGACCCAGTACTTC.